The 15 T cell receptor beta chains presented below share a single source sample, sequenced in a study of CD8 T cells in ankylosing spondylitis. TCRdb itself ran the 5' RACE reads through MiXCR, one entry per CDR3 protein. The repertoire holds 150,000 to 200,000 distinct CDR3 sequences, with around a tenth as singletons. The sequencing input was blood, either unsorted or a sorted T cell fraction (not recorded which). These receptors were obtained from a male donor with ankylosing spondylitis or in good health (not recorded which).

This clonotype was found many times. This sequence joins TRBV4-1 and TRBJ2-7, with 13 bases aligning to TRBD2. The CDR3 has 16 residues. CDR1 MGHRA and CDR2 YSYEKL come from the germline V gene. Trimming at V came to 4 bases and at J to 5 bases, leaving 8 bases not matched to a gene. The CDR3 DNA is TGCGCCAGCAGCCTCCTAGGACTAGCGGGAGCGAACGAGCAGTACTTC. Translating gives CASSLLGLAGANEQYF.

CDR3 coding DNA: TGCGCCAGCAGCCACCTAGCGGGAGCGGGAAAAGATACGCAGTATTTT. This translates into CASSHLAGAGKDTQYF. This rearrangement joins TRBV5-1 to TRBJ2-3; 10 bases match TRBD2. This CDR3 comprises 16 residues. The germline CDR1 and CDR2 sequences are SGHRS and YFSETQ. Trimming at V came to 4 bases and at J to 5 bases, leaving 10 bases not matched to a gene.

This clonotype was counted ten times or more. The CDR3 DNA reads TGTGCCAGCAGCCGCGGACAGGGGACAGATACGCAGTATTTT. Amino acids: CASSRGQGTDTQYF. V is TRBV11-2 and J is TRBJ2-3, with TRBD1 identical over 9 bases. The junction had 3 bases not matched to a gene; V was cut back by 5 bases and J by 3 bases. Germline values: CDR1 SGHAT, CDR2 FQNNGV. The CDR3 is 14 amino acids.

At least ten counts were recorded for this clonotype. The rearrangement joins TRBV12-3 or TRBV12-4 to TRBJ1-1; no clear D. The CDR3 has 12 residues. Trimming pared 6 bases from V and 10 bases from J, leaving 15 bases between. The CDR3 here is CASSRERGRAFF. The CDR3 DNA reads as TGTGCCAGCAGCCGCGAGCGGGGTAGAGCTTTCTTT.

This clonotype was counted between two and nine times. The chain carries TRBV20-1 and TRBJ2-3; 7 bases line up with TRBD1. The germline V gene has CDR1 DFQATT and CDR2 SNEGSKA (reference sequence). The V segment lost 6 bases and the J segment 2 bases; nucleotides outside the gene matches: 14. CDR3 length equals 16 residues. The CDR3 reads CSAAYRGAGDTDTQYF. DNA of the CDR3: TGCAGTGCGGCCTACAGGGGCGCCGGGGACACAGATACGCAGTATTTT.

The J gene is TRBJ2-1, the V gene TRBV4-2; 10 positions agree with TRBD2. Germline V gives CDR1 LGHNA, CDR2 YNFKEQ. V dropped 1 base and J dropped 7; count of bases not matched to a gene: 4. The CDR3 consists of 15 residues. CDR3 DNA: TGTGCCAGCAGCCAAGTCCTAGCGGGAGAAAATGAGCAGTTCTTC. It encodes CASSQVLAGENEQFF.

This clonotype was observed at least ten times. The rearrangement uses TRBV5-6 and TRBJ2-7, with D possibly being TRBD2 (6 bases). Per the germline V gene, CDR1 is SGHDT and CDR2 is YYEEEE. V lost 4 bases to trimming and J lost 6 bases, with 17 bases between them. The length of the CDR3 is 14 residues. The CDR3 DNA follows: TGTGCCAGCAGCCGTAGCGGAGCCAATTTCGAGCAGTACTTC. Residues: CASSRSGANFEQYF.

This rearrangement joins TRBV4-1 to TRBJ1-5; TRBD1 matches 7 bases. Per germline, CDR1 MGHRA and CDR2 YSYEKL. The CDR3 runs to 17 residues. The junction had 11 bases not matched to a gene; V was cut back by 0 bases and J by 6 bases. The CDR3 bases are TGCGCCAGCAGCCAAGATCCTCAGGGGGAGGGGGTTCAGCCCCAGCATTTT. It yields the protein CASSQDPQGEGVQPQHF.

The rearrangement joins TRBV2 to TRBJ2-5; D is perhaps TRBD1 or TRBD2 (7 bases each). V was clipped by 10 bases and J by 5 bases, with 17 bases between them. Germline V lookup: CDR1 SNHLY, CDR2 FYNNEI. The CDR3 is 13 residues long. CDR3 residues: CATAPGGGETQYF. For the CDR3, the DNA is TGTGCCACGGCCCCAGGGGGGGGCGAGACCCAGTACTTC. The complete variable domain, with remaining parts taken from reference TRBV2 and TRBJ2-5, reads EPEVTQTPSHQVTQMGQEVILRCVPISNHLYFYWYRQILGQKVEFLVSFYNNEISEKSEIFDDQFSVERPDGSNFTLKIRSTKLEDSAMYFCATAPGGGETQYFGPGTRLLVL.

The chain joins TRBV30 to TRBJ1-3; TRBD1 is a possible D gene (6 bases). Germline V CDR1 and CDR2: GTSNPN, SVGIG (reference sequence). The CDR3 totals 14 residues. Trimming pared 5 bases from V and 0 bases from J, leaving 11 bases between. The CDR3 region has the DNA TGTGCCTGGCTCAGGGGCCGCTCTGGAAACACCATATATTTT. Amino acid sequence: CAWLRGRSGNTIYF.

The table lists this clonotype with many counts. The chain has TRBV27 and TRBJ1-5; 9 bases match TRBD1. The CDR3 loop spans 14 amino acids. Germline CDR1 MNHEY, CDR2 SMNVEV (reference sequence). The ends lost 6 bases at V and 8 bases at J; junction bases unmatched: 8. CDR3 in amino acids: CASRGQGGREPQHF. The CDR3 DNA reads as TGTGCCAGCAGGGGACAGGGAGGTCGCGAGCCCCAGCATTTT.

This clonotype has at least ten counts. The rearrangement joins TRBV10-3 to TRBJ1-1, with TRBD1 matching over 8 bases. V dropped 1 base and J dropped 1; count of bases not matched to a gene: 2. Looked up from germline, CDR1 is ENHRY and CDR2 is SYGVKD. The CDR3 extends over 15 amino acids. The CDR3 DNA reads as TGTGCCATCAGTGAGTTGACAGGGGAGAACACTGAAGCTTTCTTT. It translates to CAISELTGENTEAFF.

In its sample, this clonotype was seen many times. The V gene is TRBV10-3, the J gene TRBJ2-1; 9 nucleotides align to TRBD1. CDR1 ENHRY and CDR2 SYGVKD come from the germline V gene. Germline trimming cut 0 bases from V and 6 bases from J; bases unmatched to any gene: 6. The CDR3 is 16 residues long. The CDR3, as DNA: TGTGCCATCAGTGAGTCGGCGACAGGGGGAATCAATGAGCAGTTCTTC. Amino acids: CAISESATGGINEQFF.

The V gene is TRBV20-1, the J gene TRBJ2-7; weak D call: TRBD2 (6 bases). The CDR3 length is 15 residues. Germline V gene lookup returns CDR1 DFQATT and CDR2 SNEGSKA (reference sequence). Trimming left V 5 bases short and J 6 bases short, with 23 bases between. CDR3 in amino acids: CSAPSGGTLTSEQYF. The CDR3 DNA follows: TGCAGTGCTCCTTCTGGGGGGACCCTGACCTCCGAGCAGTACTTC.

This clonotype was seen many times. The chain carries TRBV11-2 and TRBJ2-5; 10 nucleotides line up with TRBD2. This CDR3 comprises 16 residues. CDR1 and CDR2 from the germline V gene are SGHAT and FQNNGV. The V and J ends lost 5 bases and 4 bases, in that order; junction bases with no gene match: 10. CDR3 DNA sequence: TGTGCCAGCAGCCTCCAAAGCGGGAGGGCCATAGAGACCCAGTACTTC. Translating gives CASSLQSGRAIETQYF.